This T cell receptor beta chain is from a study of cytomegalovirus exposure and HLA in healthy donors. A word on this clone: The antigen is not known.

Whole-study results and caveats: CMV serostatus was the only recorded immune exposure for donors. In a later analysis, most CMV-associated TCR beta chains appeared HLA-restricted.

Primers for the PCR totalled 60 Vbeta and 13 Jbeta. TCRdb's copy holds only in-frame clones and misses some; the assay was immunoSEQ multiplex PCR. Among 86,000 or so clones listed, roughly 77% were seen once. This sequence originates from a middle-aged woman in good health and CMV-seropositive. What was sequenced was PBMCs.

CDR3 sequence: CASSVAPSGGDEQFF. DNA for the CDR3: TGTGCCAGCAGCGTAGCTCCTAGCGGGGGCGATGAGCAGTTCTTC. This rearrangement joins TRBV9 to TRBJ2-1, with 10 bases lining up with TRBD2. The V gene's germline CDR1 is SGDLS and CDR2 YYNGEE. With V trimmed by 0 bases and J by 8 bases, 5 bases remained unmatched. The CDR3 has 15 residues.